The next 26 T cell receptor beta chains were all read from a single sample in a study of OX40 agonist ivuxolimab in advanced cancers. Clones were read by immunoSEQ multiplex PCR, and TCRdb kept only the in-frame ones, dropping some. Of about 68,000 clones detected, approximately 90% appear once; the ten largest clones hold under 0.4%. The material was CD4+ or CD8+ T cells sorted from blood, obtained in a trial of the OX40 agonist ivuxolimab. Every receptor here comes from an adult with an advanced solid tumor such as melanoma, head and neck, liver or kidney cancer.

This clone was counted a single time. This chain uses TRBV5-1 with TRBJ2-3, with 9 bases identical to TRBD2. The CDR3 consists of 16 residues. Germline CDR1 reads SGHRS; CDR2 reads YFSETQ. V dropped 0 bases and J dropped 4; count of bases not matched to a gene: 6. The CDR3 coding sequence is TGCGCCAGCAGCTTGGCGGGACTAGCTCAGGCAGATACGCAGTATTTT. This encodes CASSLAGLAQADTQYF. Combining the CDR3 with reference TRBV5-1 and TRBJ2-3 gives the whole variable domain KAGVTQTPRYLIKTRGQQVTLSCSPISGHRSVSWYQQTPGQGLQFLFEYFSETQRNKGNFPGRFSGRQFSNSRSEMNVSTLELGDSALYLCASSLAGLAQADTQYFGPGTRLTVL.

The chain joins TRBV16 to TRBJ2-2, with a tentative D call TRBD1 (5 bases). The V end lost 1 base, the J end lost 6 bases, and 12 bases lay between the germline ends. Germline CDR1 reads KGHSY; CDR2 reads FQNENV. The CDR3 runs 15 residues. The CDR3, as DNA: TGTGCCAGCAGCCAATGGCAGGGTACCGCCGGGGAGCTGTTTTTT. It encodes CASSQWQGTAGELFF.

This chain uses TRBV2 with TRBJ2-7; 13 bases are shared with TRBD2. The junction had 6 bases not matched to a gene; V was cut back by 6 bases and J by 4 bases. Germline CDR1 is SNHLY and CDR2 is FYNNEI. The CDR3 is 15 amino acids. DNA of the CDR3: TGTGCCAGCAGGGGACTAGCGGGACGACTTTACGAGCAGTACTTC. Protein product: CASRGLAGRLYEQYF.

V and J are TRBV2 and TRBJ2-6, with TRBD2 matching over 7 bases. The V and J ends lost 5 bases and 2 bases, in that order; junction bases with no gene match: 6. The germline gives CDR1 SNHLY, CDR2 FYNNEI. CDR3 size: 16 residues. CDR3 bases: TGTGCCAGCAGTTGGGGGGGAGAGGCTGGGGCCAACGTCCTGACTTTC. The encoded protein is CASSWGGEAGANVLTF.

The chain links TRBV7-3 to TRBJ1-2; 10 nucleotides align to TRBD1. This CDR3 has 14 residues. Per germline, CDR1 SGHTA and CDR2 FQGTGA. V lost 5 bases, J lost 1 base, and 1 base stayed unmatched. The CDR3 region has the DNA TGTGCCAGCAGCCGGACAGGGGGTAACTATGGCTACACCTTC. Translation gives CASSRTGGNYGYTF.

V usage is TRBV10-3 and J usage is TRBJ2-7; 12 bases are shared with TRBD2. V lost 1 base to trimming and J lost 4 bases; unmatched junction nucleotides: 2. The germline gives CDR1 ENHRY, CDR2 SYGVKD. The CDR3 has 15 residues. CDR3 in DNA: TGTGCCATCAGTGAGTTAACTAGCGGGAGGTACGAGCAGTACTTC. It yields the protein CAISELTSGRYEQYF.

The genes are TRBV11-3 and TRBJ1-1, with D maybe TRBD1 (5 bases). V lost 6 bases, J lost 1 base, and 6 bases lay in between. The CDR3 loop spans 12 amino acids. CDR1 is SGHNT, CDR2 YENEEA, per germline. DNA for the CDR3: TGTGCCAGCAGTAGGGGGAACACTGAAGCTTTCTTT. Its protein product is CASSRGNTEAFF. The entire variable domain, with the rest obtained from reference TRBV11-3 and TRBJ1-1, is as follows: EAGVVQSPRYKIIEKKQPVAFWCNPISGHNTLYWYLQNLGQGPELLIRYENEEAVDDSQLPKDRFSAERLKGVDSTLKIQPAELGDSAVYLCASSRGNTEAFFGQGTRLTVV.

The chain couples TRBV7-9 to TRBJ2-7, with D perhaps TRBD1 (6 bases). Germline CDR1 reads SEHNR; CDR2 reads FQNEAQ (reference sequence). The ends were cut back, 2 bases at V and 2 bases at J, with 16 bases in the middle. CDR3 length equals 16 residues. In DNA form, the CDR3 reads TGTGCCAGCAGCTTACTGTCCGGGACACCTCCCTACGAGCAGTACTTC. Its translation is CASSLLSGTPPYEQYF.

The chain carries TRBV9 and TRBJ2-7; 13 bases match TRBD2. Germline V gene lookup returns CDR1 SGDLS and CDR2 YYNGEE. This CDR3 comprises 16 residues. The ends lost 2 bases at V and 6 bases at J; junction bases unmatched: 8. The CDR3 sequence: CASSVGLAGVEREQYF. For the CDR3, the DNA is TGTGCCAGCAGCGTCGGACTAGCGGGAGTTGAGCGCGAGCAGTACTTC.

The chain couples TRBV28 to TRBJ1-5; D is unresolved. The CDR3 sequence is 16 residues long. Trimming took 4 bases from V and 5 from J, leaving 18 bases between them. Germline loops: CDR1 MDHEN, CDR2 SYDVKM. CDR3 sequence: CASSSGRSPPYQPQHF. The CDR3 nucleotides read TGTGCCAGCAGTTCGGGTAGGAGTCCTCCTTATCAGCCCCAGCATTTT.

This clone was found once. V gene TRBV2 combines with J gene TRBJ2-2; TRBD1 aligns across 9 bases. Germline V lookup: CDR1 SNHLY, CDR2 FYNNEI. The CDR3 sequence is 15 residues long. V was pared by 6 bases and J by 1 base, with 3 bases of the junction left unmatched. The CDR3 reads CASRSDRGNTGELFF. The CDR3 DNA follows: TGTGCCAGCAGGTCGGACAGGGGGAACACCGGGGAGCTGTTTTTT.

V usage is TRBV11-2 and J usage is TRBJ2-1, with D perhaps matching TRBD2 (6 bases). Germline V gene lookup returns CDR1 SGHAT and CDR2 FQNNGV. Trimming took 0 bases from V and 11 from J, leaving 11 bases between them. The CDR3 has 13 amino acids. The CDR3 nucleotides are TGTGCCAGCAGCTTAGAAACGGGGGTAAAGCAGTTCTTC. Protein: CASSLETGVKQFF.

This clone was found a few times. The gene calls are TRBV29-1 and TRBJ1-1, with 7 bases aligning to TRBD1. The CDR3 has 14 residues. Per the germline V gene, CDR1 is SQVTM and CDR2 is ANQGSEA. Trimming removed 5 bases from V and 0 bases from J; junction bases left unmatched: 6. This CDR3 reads CSVQRGQMNTEAFF. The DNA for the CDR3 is TGCAGCGTTCAGAGGGGACAGATGAACACTGAAGCTTTCTTT.

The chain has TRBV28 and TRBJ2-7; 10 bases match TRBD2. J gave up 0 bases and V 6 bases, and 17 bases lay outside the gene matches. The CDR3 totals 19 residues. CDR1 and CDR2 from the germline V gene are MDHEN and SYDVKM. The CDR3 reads CASRPTGHLAGGSSYEQYF. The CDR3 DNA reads TGTGCCAGCAGGCCGACGGGGCATTTAGCGGGAGGTTCCTCCTACGAGCAGTACTTC.

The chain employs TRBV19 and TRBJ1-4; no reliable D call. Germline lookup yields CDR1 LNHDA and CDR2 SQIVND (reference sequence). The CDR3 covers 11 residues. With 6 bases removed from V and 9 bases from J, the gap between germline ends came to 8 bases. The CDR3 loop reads CASSSYKKLFF. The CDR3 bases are TGTGCCAGTAGCTCTTACAAAAAACTGTTTTTT. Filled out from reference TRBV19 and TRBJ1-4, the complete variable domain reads DGGITQSPKYLFRKEGQNVTLSCEQNLNHDAMYWYRQDPGQGLRLIYYSQIVNDFQKGDIAEGYSVSREKKESFPLTVTSAQKNPTAFYLCASSSYKKLFFGSGTQLSVL.

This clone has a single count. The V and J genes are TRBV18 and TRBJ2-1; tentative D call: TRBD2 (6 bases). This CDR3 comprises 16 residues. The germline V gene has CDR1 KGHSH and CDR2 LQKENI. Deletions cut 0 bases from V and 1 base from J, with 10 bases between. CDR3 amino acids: CASSPPSGRSYNEQFF. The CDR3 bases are TGTGCCAGCTCACCACCGAGTGGGAGGTCCTACAATGAGCAGTTCTTC.

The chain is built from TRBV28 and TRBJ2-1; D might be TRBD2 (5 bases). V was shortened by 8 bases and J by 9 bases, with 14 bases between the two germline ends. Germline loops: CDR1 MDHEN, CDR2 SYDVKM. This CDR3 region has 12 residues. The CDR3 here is CASEGSRGEQFF. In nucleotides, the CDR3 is TGTGCCAGCGAAGGTAGCCGGGGTGAGCAGTTCTTC.

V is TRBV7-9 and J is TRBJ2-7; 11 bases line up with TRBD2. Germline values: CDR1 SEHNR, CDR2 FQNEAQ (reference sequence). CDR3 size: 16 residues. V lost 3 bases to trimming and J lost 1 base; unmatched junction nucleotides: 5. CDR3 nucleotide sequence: TGTGCCAGCAGCTTGGGGCTAGCGGGAGGTTCCTACGAGCAGTACTTC. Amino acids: CASSLGLAGGSYEQYF. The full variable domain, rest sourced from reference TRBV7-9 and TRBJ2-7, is DTGVSQNPRHKITKRGQNVTFRCDPISEHNRLYWYRQTLGQGPEFLTYFQNEAQLEKSRLLSDRFSAERPKGSFSTLEIQRTEQGDSAMYLCASSLGLAGGSYEQYFGPGTRLTVT.

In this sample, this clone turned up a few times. CDR3 sequence: CASSFTGVNSNQPQHF. CDR3 DNA: TGTGCCAGCAGCTTCACAGGGGTGAATAGCAATCAGCCCCAGCATTTT. J is TRBJ1-5 and V is TRBV7-2, with 7 nucleotides matching TRBD1. V lost 3 bases and J lost 0; bases outside the gene matches: 5. Germline V gene lookup returns CDR1 SGHTA and CDR2 FQGNSA. The CDR3 is made up of 16 amino acids. Full variable domain (rest looked up from reference TRBV7-2 and TRBJ1-5): GAGVSQSPSNKVTEKGKDVELRCDPISGHTALYWYRQSLGQGLEFLIYFQGNSAPDKSGLPSDRFSAERTGGSVSTLTIQRTQQEDSAVYLCASSFTGVNSNQPQHFGDGTRLSIL.

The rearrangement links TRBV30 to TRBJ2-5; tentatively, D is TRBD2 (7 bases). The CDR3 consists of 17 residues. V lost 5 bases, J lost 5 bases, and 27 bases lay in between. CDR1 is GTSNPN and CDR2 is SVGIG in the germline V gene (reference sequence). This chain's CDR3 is CAWGKQGATGLRETQYF. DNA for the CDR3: TGTGCCTGGGGGAAACAGGGAGCTACGGGACTAAGGGAGACCCAGTACTTC.

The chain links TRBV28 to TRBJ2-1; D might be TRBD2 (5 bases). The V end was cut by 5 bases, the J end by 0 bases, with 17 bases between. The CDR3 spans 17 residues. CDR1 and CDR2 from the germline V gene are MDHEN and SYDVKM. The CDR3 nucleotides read TGTGCCAGCAGTCAGTCCGGGGTTGGGAGCTCCTACAATGAGCAGTTCTTC. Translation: CASSQSGVGSSYNEQFF. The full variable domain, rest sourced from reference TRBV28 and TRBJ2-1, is DVKVTQSSRYLVKRTGEKVFLECVQDMDHENMFWYRQDPGLGLRLIYFSYDVKMKEKGDIPEGYSVSREKKERFSLILESASTNQTSMYLCASSQSGVGSSYNEQFFGPGTRLTVL.

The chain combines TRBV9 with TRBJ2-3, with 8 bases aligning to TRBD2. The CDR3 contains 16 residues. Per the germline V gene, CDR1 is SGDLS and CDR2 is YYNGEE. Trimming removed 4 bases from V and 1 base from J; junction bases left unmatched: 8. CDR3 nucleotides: TGTGCCAGCAGCCCTGCGGGACTAGGAGGCACAGATACGCAGTATTTT. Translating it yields CASSPAGLGGTDTQYF. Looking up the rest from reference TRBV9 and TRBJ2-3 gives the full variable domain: DSGVTQTPKHLITATGQRVTLRCSPRSGDLSVYWYQQSLDQGLQFLIQYYNGEERAKGNILERFSAQQFPDLHSELNLSSLELGDSALYFCASSPAGLGGTDTQYFGPGTRLTVL.

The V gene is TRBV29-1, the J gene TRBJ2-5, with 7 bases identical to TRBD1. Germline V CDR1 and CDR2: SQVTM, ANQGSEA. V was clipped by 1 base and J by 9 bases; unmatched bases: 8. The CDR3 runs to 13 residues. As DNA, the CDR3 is TGCAGCGTTGAAGGACAGGGTGGCGTTGCCCAGTACTTC. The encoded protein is CSVEGQGGVAQYF.

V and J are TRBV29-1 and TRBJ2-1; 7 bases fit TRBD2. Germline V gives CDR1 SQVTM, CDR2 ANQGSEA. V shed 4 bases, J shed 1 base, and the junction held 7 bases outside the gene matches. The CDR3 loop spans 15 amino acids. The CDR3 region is CSVGSGGLSYNEQFF. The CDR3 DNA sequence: TGCAGCGTTGGGTCGGGGGGACTATCCTACAATGAGCAGTTCTTC.

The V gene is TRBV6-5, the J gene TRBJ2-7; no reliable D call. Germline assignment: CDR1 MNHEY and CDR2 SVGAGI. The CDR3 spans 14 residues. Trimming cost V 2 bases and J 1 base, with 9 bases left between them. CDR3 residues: CASSYGLDSYEQYF. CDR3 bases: TGTGCCAGCAGTTACGGTCTAGATTCCTACGAGCAGTACTTC.

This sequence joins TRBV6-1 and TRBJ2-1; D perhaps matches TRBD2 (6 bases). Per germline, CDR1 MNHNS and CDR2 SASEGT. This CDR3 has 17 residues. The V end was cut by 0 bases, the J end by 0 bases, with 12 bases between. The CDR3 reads CASSEAEAGSSYNEQFF. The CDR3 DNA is TGTGCCAGCAGTGAAGCGGAGGCGGGGAGCTCCTACAATGAGCAGTTCTTC.